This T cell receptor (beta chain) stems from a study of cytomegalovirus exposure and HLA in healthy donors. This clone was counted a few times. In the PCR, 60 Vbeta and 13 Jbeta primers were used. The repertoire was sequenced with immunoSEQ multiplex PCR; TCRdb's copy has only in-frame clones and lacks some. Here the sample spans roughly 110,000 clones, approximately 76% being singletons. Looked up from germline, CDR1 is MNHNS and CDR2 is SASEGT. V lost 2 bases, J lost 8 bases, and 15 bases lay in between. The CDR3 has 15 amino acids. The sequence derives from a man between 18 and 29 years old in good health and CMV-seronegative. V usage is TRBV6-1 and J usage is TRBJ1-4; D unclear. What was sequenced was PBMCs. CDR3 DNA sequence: TGTGCCAGCAGTGAAATACCAGACTTCGGAGAAAAACTGTTTTTT. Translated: CASSEIPDFGEKLFF.